Listed here are 5 T cell receptor beta chains from one sample, sequenced in a study of blood T cell repertoires in COVID-19. Some clones are missing from TCRdb's copy, which holds only in-frame ones; the method was immunoSEQ multiplex PCR. This table has about 220,000 clones, roughly four fifths appearing once. Sequencing input: peripheral blood. Receptor source: a woman between 25 and 40 years old who had recovered from COVID-19.

The rearrangement joins TRBV28 to TRBJ1-3, with D maybe TRBD1 (6 bases). The V gene's germline CDR1 is MDHEN and CDR2 SYDVKM. This CDR3 contains 13 residues. Trimming cost V 9 bases and J 0 bases, with 9 bases left between them. Here the CDR3 DNA reads TGTGCCAGTTTAGGGGGCTCTGGAAACACCATATATTTT. It translates to CASLGGSGNTIYF. The full variable domain, its missing parts supplied by reference TRBV28 and TRBJ1-3, is DVKVTQSSRYLVKRTGEKVFLECVQDMDHENMFWYRQDPGLGLRLIYFSYDVKMKEKGDIPEGYSVSREKKERFSLILESASTNQTSMYLCASLGGSGNTIYFGEGSWLTVV.

The rearrangement joins TRBV9 to TRBJ2-5, with D possibly matching TRBD1 (5 bases). Looked up from germline, CDR1 is SGDLS and CDR2 is YYNGEE. This CDR3 is 12 amino acids long. Trimming removed 0 bases from V and 5 bases from J, with 5 bases in between. In nucleotides, the CDR3 is TGTGCCAGCAGCGTAGAGGGGGAGACCCAGTACTTC. It codes for CASSVEGETQYF.

The chain carries TRBV28 and TRBJ2-7, with a weak D call TRBD2 (5 bases). The CDR3 covers 17 residues. Germline-derived CDR1 and CDR2 are MDHEN and SYDVKM. Trimming removed 3 bases at V and 0 bases at J, with 18 bases between. The CDR3 coding sequence is TGTGCCAGCAGTTTTCGTCGACTAAGCGGCGTCTCCTACGAGCAGTACTTC. As protein: CASSFRRLSGVSYEQYF.

The chain has TRBV30 and TRBJ1-3; 7 bases line up with TRBD1. Per the germline V gene, CDR1 is GTSNPN and CDR2 is SVGIG (reference sequence). The CDR3 sequence is 15 residues long. The junction had 9 bases not matched to a gene; V was cut back by 6 bases and J by 1 base. The CDR3 sequence: CACEGALRSGNTIYF. Here the CDR3 DNA reads TGTGCCTGCGAGGGGGCTTTGAGGTCTGGAAACACCATATATTTT.

This clone has a count of ten or more. The chain employs TRBV3-1 (or the pseudogene TRBV3-2) and TRBJ2-1; 11 bases agree with TRBD2. CDR1 is LGHDT, CDR2 YNNKEL, per germline (reference sequence). V lost 1 base to trimming and J lost 3 bases; unmatched junction nucleotides: 5. This CDR3 comprises 17 residues. The CDR3 DNA follows: TGTGCCAGCAGCCAAGTCATAGCGGGAGGGATCTACAATGAGCAGTTCTTC. Protein sequence: CASSQVIAGGIYNEQFF.